One sample yielded the 17 T cell receptor beta chains listed below, sequenced in a study of cytomegalovirus exposure and HLA in healthy donors (dated by TCRdb to about 2017). Libraries were built with the immunoSEQ multiplex PCR assay. The multiplex PCR relied on a mix of 60 forward primers for TCR Vbeta segments and 13 reverse primers for TCR Jbeta segments. Imported from immuneACCESS, the table was reduced by TCRdb to in-frame sequences with V and J called. These copies leave out some clones; in studies compared against another copy, an unresolved V gene accounts for under half, and the cause of the remainder is not known. The sample contains 180,000 or so clones, more than 60% of them found a single time. The top ten hold about 8% of the sample. Material for sequencing was PBMCs. The receptors originated from a woman aged 40 to 50 in good health and CMV-seropositive.

This rearrangement joins TRBV10-2 to TRBJ2-3, with 12 bases lining up with TRBD2. The CDR3 extends over 16 amino acids. Germline CDR1 reads WSHSY; CDR2 reads SAAADI. Trimming took 6 bases from V and 4 from J; bases not matched to a gene: 8. CDR3: CASRATSGRNPDTQYF. In nucleotides, the CDR3 is TGCGCCAGCAGAGCAACTAGCGGGAGGAACCCAGATACGCAGTATTTT.

The CDR3 loop is CASTLGSQETQYF. CDR3 sequence (DNA): TGTGCCAGCACCCTCGGTAGCCAAGAGACCCAGTACTTC. The V call is TRBV28, the J call TRBJ2-5, with unresolved D. With 7 bases removed from V and 1 base from J, the gap between germline ends came to 10 bases. The length of the CDR3 is 13 residues. The V gene's germline CDR1 is MDHEN and CDR2 SYDVKM.

V usage is TRBV2 and J usage is TRBJ2-7, with TRBD2 matching over 10 bases. The V segment lost 6 bases and the J segment 2 bases; nucleotides outside the gene matches: 4. Germline V gene lookup returns CDR1 SNHLY and CDR2 FYNNEI. CDR3 length: 14 amino acids. CDR3 bases: TGTGCCAGCAGGGGGACTAGCGTTACCTACGAGCAGTACTTC. Its protein is CASRGTSVTYEQYF.

This clone was seen once. The CDR3, as DNA: TGTGCCAGCAGCCAAGATCTACAGGCCCGCGAGCAGTACTTC. Translating gives CASSQDLQAREQYF. The chain links TRBV14 to TRBJ2-7; a weak D match, TRBD1 (5 bases). CDR3 length equals 14 residues. V lost 0 bases to trimming and J lost 6 bases, with 12 bases between them. CDR1 is SGHDN, CDR2 FVKESK, per germline.

The CDR3, as DNA: TGTGCCATCAGTGAGCCAGTGAAGCGGGAGGGCCGAAAGAATGAGCAGTTCTTC. Encoded protein: CAISEPVKREGRKNEQFF. V and J are TRBV10-3 and TRBJ2-1; 10 nucleotides match TRBD2. This CDR3 has 18 residues. Trimming took 2 bases from V and 7 from J; bases not matched to a gene: 14. Germline V CDR1 and CDR2: ENHRY, SYGVKD.

Comment on this clone: At one end the junction does not follow the germline gene, possibly because of a read error. CDR3 nucleotides: TGTTCCAGCAGCCCGGGACTAGCGGATGCCTACGAGCAGTACTTC. Protein: CSSSPGLADAYEQYF. This chain connects TRBV7-9 to TRBJ2-7, with TRBD2 matching over 11 bases. Germline CDR1 reads SEHNR; CDR2 reads FQNEAQ (reference sequence). This CDR3 is built from 15 residues.

The V and J genes are TRBV19 and TRBJ1-2, with D perhaps TRBD1 (6 bases). Germline V lookup: CDR1 LNHDA, CDR2 SQIVND (reference sequence). This CDR3 is built from 12 residues. The ends were cut back, 6 bases at V and 7 bases at J, with 12 bases in the middle. CDR3: CASRQGFGGYTF. The CDR3 DNA reads as TGTGCCAGTAGACAGGGATTTGGTGGCTACACCTTC. Full variable domain (outside the CDR3, taken from reference TRBV19 and TRBJ1-2): DGGITQSPKYLFRKEGQNVTLSCEQNLNHDAMYWYRQDPGQGLRLIYYSQIVNDFQKGDIAEGYSVSREKKESFPLTVTSAQKNPTAFYLCASRQGFGGYTFGSGTRLTVV.

This clone was observed a handful of times. This rearrangement joins TRBV18 to TRBJ2-7; D is unresolved. The CDR3 totals 14 residues. Germline V gene lookup returns CDR1 KGHSH and CDR2 LQKENI. Trimming shortened V by 5 bases and J by 2 bases, and 13 bases separated the two germline ends. The CDR3 nucleotides read TGTGCCAGCTCAACATCGGCGGATACCTACGAGCAGTACTTC. It translates to CASSTSADTYEQYF.

The gene calls are TRBV28 and TRBJ2-5, with D maybe TRBD1 (6 bases). Trimming removed 5 bases at V and 2 bases at J, with 9 bases between. The length of the CDR3 is 13 residues. The germline CDR1 and CDR2 sequences are MDHEN and SYDVKM. The CDR3 nucleotides are TGTGCCAGCAGTGACAGGTCACAAGAGACCCAGTACTTC. This encodes CASSDRSQETQYF.

The chain has TRBV5-4 and TRBJ2-7; possibly TRBD1 for D (5 bases). Trimming shortened V by 4 bases and J by 3 bases, and 14 bases separated the two germline ends. The CDR3 length is 14 residues. Germline V gene sequence: CDR1 SGHNT, CDR2 YYREEE (reference sequence). This chain's CDR3 is CASSGAGQFYEQYF. CDR3 in DNA: TGTGCCAGCAGCGGCGCCGGACAATTCTACGAGCAGTACTTC. Based on the CDR3 plus reference TRBV5-4 and TRBJ2-7, the full variable domain is ETGVTQSPTHLIKTRGQQVTLRCSSQSGHNTVSWYQQALGQGPQFIFQYYREEENGRGNFPPRFSGLQFPNYSSELNVNALELDDSALYLCASSGAGQFYEQYFGPGTRLTVT.

V usage is TRBV19 and J usage is TRBJ2-3; 8 nucleotides align to TRBD1. The CDR3 has 13 amino acids. In germline, CDR1 is LNHDA, CDR2 SQIVND (reference sequence). V shed 8 bases, J shed 4 bases, and the junction held 5 bases outside the gene matches. As DNA, the CDR3 is TGTGCCAGTGGACAGGGACGAGCAGATACGCAGTATTTT. It is translated as CASGQGRADTQYF.

The chain is built from TRBV28 and TRBJ1-2, with D unresolved. CDR1 and CDR2 (germline): MDHEN, SYDVKM. Trimming shortened V by 4 bases and J by 8 bases, and 11 bases separated the two germline ends. This CDR3 region has 12 residues. The CDR3 loop is CASSSSSNGYTF. Written as DNA, the CDR3 is TGTGCCAGCAGTTCTTCCTCTAACGGCTACACCTTC.

This clone appeared once. The same CDR3 also results from other DNA sequences found in this sample. J is TRBJ2-3 and V is TRBV29-1; possibly TRBD1 for D (6 bases). Looked up from germline, CDR1 is SQVTM and CDR2 is ANQGSEA. Trimming took 0 bases from V and 5 from J, leaving 6 bases between them. This CDR3 has 12 amino acids. The CDR3 region is CSVEEQGDTQYF. The CDR3 coding sequence is TGCAGCGTTGAAGAACAGGGAGATACGCAGTATTTT.

The V gene is TRBV6-1, the J gene TRBJ1-5; D possibly corresponds to TRBD1 (5 bases). V lost 4 bases and J lost 5, with 12 bases in between. The germline V gene encodes CDR1 MNHNS and CDR2 SASEGT. The CDR3 covers 14 residues. The CDR3 DNA reads TGTGCCAGCAGTGGTGGGGGGTGGGATCAGCCCCAGCATTTT. Encoded protein: CASSGGGWDQPQHF.

A few counts support this clone. The CDR3 protein is CASSSGLAGVNEQFF. The CDR3 DNA reads TGTGCCAGCAGCTCGGGACTAGCGGGAGTCAATGAGCAGTTCTTC. This chain joins TRBV5-4 and TRBJ2-1, with 14 positions matching TRBD2. The CDR3 has 15 residues. The ends lost 3 bases at V and 6 bases at J; junction bases unmatched: 2. The germline V gene has CDR1 SGHNT and CDR2 YYREEE (reference sequence).

This chain uses TRBV10-1 with TRBJ2-7; 8 nucleotides line up with TRBD2. Germline CDR1 is WNHNN and CDR2 is SYGVQD (reference sequence). J gave up 3 bases and V 0 bases, and 7 bases lay outside the gene matches. The length of the CDR3 is 16 residues. The CDR3 DNA follows: TGCGCCAGCAGTGAGTCGGTCGGGAGGGCTCTCTACGAGCAGTACTTC. Residues: CASSESVGRALYEQYF.

Comment on this clone: One end of the junction varies from germline; a read error may be responsible. The rearrangement links TRBV7-7 to TRBJ2-5; 7 bases are shared with TRBD2. This CDR3 has 15 residues. Germline lookup yields CDR1 SSHAT and CDR2 FNYEAQ (reference sequence). The CDR3 here is CASSLAGGRGETQYF. CDR3 sequence (DNA): TGTGCTAGCAGCTTAGCGGGTGGGAGGGGAGAGACCCAGTACTTC.